This note documents a single TCR beta chain sequence. Its antigen is still unknown. The CDR3 length is 18 residues. Losses at the gene ends were 0 bases for V and 3 bases for J; bases not matched to a gene: 11. Researchers ran the PCR with 60 Vbeta and 13 Jbeta primers. Here immunoSEQ multiplex PCR was the method, and the copy in TCRdb shows in-frame clones only, minus some. This table holds 150,000 to 200,000 clones, roughly 74% found once. These data are taken from a study of cytomegalovirus exposure and HLA in healthy donors. Study-wide results and limits: More than 15,000 TCR beta sequences were associated with HLA alleles at 0.05 false discovery rate in a later analysis. A later analysis found most CMV-associated TCR beta chains apparently HLA-restricted. In a later analysis, an Asian-associated ancestry cluster reportedly showed fewer N-insertions than the 666-donor mean. Highly shared sequence variants in one cluster were likely a sequencing artifact.

The source is a male donor in good health and CMV-seronegative. The material sequenced was PBMCs. The V and J genes are TRBV23-1 and TRBJ2-7, with 10 bases matching TRBD2. TRBV23-1 is treated as an ORF (open reading frame) with a function not yet certain. DNA for the CDR3: TGCGCCAGCAGTCAATCGGTTGGGCTAGCGGGAGTGAGCTACGAGCAGTACTTC. It translates to CASSQSVGLAGVSYEQYF.